This T cell receptor beta chain was captured by sequencing in a study of beta chain features in type 1 diabetes. On average, the one heparinised blood draw given by each donor was approximately 120 mL. Central memory, naive, regulatory and stem cell-like memory CD4+ cells were sorted by CD45RO/CCR7/CD25/CD127/CD95/CD27. The CDR3 spans 13 residues. With V trimmed by 3 bases and J by 8 bases, 1 base remained unmatched. Germline V gives CDR1 ENHRY, CDR2 SYGVKD. Points from the study as a whole: Insertions were fewer and deletions more numerous at VDJ junctions in type 1 diabetes patients. Moderate but significant shortening of TCRB CDR3s was recorded in all four CD4+ subsets from Type 1 diabetes patients. Cells expressing TCR highly could be over-represented by cDNA sequencing.

The isolated RNA, all of it, was reverse transcribed, so expressed TCRB transcripts were what got sequenced. This table comes from immunoSEQ multiplex PCR, and its TCRdb copy is limited to in-frame clones, with some not included. The sample consists of about 700,000 clones, around an eighth of them appearing once. Points on this clone: Antigen specificity is unknown.

This receptor was obtained from a man younger than 35 with type 1 diabetes. This chain joins TRBV10-3 and TRBJ2-1; 10 bases are shared with TRBD2. The source material was naive CD4+ T cells from blood. The CDR3 DNA reads TGTGCCATCAGTGACGGACTAGCGGATGAGCAGTTCTTC. Residues: CAISDGLADEQFF.